The sample holds many counts of the clone carrying this T cell receptor beta chain. The data originate from a study of identical twins. MiXCR, applied by TCRdb to the 5' RACE reads, yields one record per CDR3 protein. This table has about 150,000 distinct CDR3 sequences, roughly 3.2% appearing once. Trimming left V 3 bases short and J 4 bases short, with 3 bases between. Germline values: CDR1 LGHDT, CDR2 YNNKEL (reference sequence). This CDR3 comprises 11 residues. The chain carries TRBV3-1 and TRBJ2-5, with D unclear. The specimen sequenced was memory T cells sorted from blood. The TCR was taken from a man younger than 35 in good health. The CDR3 DNA sequence: TGTGCCAGCAGCCATCTAGAGACCCAGTACTTC. Translating it yields CASSHLETQYF.